This T cell receptor beta chain was recorded in a study of shared clonotypes between healthy human individuals. Whole-study findings and limits: An expected dependence of interdonor clonotype sharing on sequencing depth was noted. Only blood was sampled, and tissue TCR repertoires likely differ from blood ones. Naive subsets tended to show greater estimated richness than memory subsets.

Produced via immunoSEQ multiplex PCR; TCRdb's table is partial and in-frame only. The sample holds about 1 million clones, about 76% seen once. After removal of 8 bases from V and 2 bases from J, the junction contained 7 bases not matched to a gene. The CDR3 is made up of 14 amino acids. Per germline, CDR1 MDHEN and CDR2 SYDVKM. About this clone: Antigen specificity is unknown.

The receptor comes from a man between 18 and 29 years old in good health. The chain couples TRBV28 to TRBJ1-2, with TRBD1 identical over 8 bases. Sequences were obtained from memory CD4+ T cells sorted from blood. Subset: CD45RA-negative fraction. The CDR3 sequence is CASRSGGNNYGYTF. DNA of the CDR3: TGTGCCAGCCGTTCAGGGGGCAACAACTATGGCTACACCTTC.